Listed below are T cell receptor beta chains from one sample, sequenced in a study of naive and memory T cell subsets. TCRdb re-derived calls from the UMI-ligation and nested PCR reads in MiXCR, one entry per CDR3 protein. The data show about 160,000 distinct CDR3 sequences, about 23% seen once. Sequenced sample: naive CD4+ T cells from blood. The receptor set was obtained from a human donor in good health. Both conserved end residues are part of each CDR3. D genes are given only for firm matches. Size is omitted from some rows. Given values are once, few, many or a class for expanded clones.

D gene	clone size	V gene	J gene	CDR3 protein	CDR3 DNA
-	once	TRBV5-1	TRBJ2-7	CASSLTGRATYEQYF	TGCGCCAGCAGCTTAACAGGGCGGGCGACCTACGAGCAGTACTTC
-	few	TRBV20-1	TRBJ2-1	CSAPRNNEQFF	TGCAGTGCTCCCCGTAACAATGAGCAGTTCTTC
TRBD2	many	TRBV20-1	TRBJ2-7	CSATKRESYEQYF	TGCAGTGCAACGAAGCGGGAATCCTACGAGCAGTACTTC
-	-	TRBV29-1	TRBJ1-1	CSVAGTLNTEAFF	TGCAGCGTAGCCGGGACACTGAACACTGAAGCTTTCTTT
-	few	TRBV14	TRBJ2-2	CASSQIIGSTGELFF	TGTGCCAGCAGCCAAATTATCGGATCCACCGGGGAGCTGTTTTTT
TRBD1	-	TRBV4-1	TRBJ2-1	CASSQPGTATYNEQFF	TGCGCCAGCAGCCAGCCCGGGACAGCGACTTACAATGAGCAGTTCTTC
-	few	TRBV4-2	TRBJ2-1	CASSQDPLSYNEQFF	TGTGCCAGCAGCCAAGATCCTCTTTCCTACAATGAGCAGTTCTTC
-	few	TRBV18	TRBJ1-3	CASSPQTGWNTIYF	TGTGCCAGCTCACCACAGACAGGTTGGAACACCATATATTTT
-	many	TRBV29-1	TRBJ2-3	CSVVAGTDTQYF	TGCAGCGTTGTGGCCGGGACAGATACGCAGTATTTT
-	few	TRBV7-8	TRBJ2-3	CASSLYGDTQYF	TGTGCCAGCAGCTTGTACGGGGATACGCAGTATTTT
-	-	TRBV20-1	TRBJ2-6	CSAVRGAGANVLTF	TGCAGTGCTGTCAGGGGCGCTGGGGCCAACGTCCTGACTTTC
TRBD2	-	TRBV15	TRBJ2-2	CATSKDWPGGRLAGGPSNTGELFF	TGTGCCACCAGCAAGGATTGGCCAGGGGGCCGACTAGCGGGAGGGCCGTCGAACACCGGGGAGCTGTTTTTT
-	-	TRBV6-5	TRBJ1-2	CASSTNLGGPGKGYTF	TGTGCCAGCAGTACCAACTTGGGGGGGCCAGGAAAAGGCTACACCTTC
-	few	TRBV5-1	TRBJ2-7	CASSLVSSSYEQYF	TGCGCCAGCAGCTTGGTATCGAGCTCCTACGAGCAGTACTTC
TRBD1	-	TRBV7-2	TRBJ1-5	CASSIRTGAHNQPQHF	TGTGCCAGCAGCATACGGACAGGGGCCCACAATCAGCCCCAGCATTTT
-	-	TRBV14	TRBJ1-4	CASSQASGRMNEKLFF	TGTGCCAGCAGCCAGGCCTCCGGGAGGATGAATGAAAAACTGTTTTTT
-	-	TRBV7-2	TRBJ1-1	CASSRWGLNTEAFF	TGTGCCAGCAGCCGATGGGGGTTGAACACTGAAGCTTTCTTT
TRBD2	few	TRBV20-1	TRBJ2-3	CSARDLAGGTDTQYF	TGCAGTGCTAGAGATCTAGCGGGAGGCACAGATACGCAGTATTTT
TRBD1	few	TRBV29-1	TRBJ2-3	CSVETGTGDTQYF	TGCAGCGTGGAGACCGGGACAGGAGATACGCAGTATTTT
-	few	TRBV20-1	TRBJ1-1	CSASRDADTEAFF	TGCAGTGCTAGTCGGGATGCGGACACTGAAGCTTTCTTT
TRBD2	-	TRBV6-6	TRBJ2-1	CASRPLAGGIFYNEQFF	TGTGCCAGCAGACCACTAGCGGGTGGGATTTTTTACAATGAGCAGTTCTTC
-	few	TRBV15	TRBJ2-4	CATSRDRVAKNIQYF	TGTGCCACCAGCAGAGATCGGGTCGCCAAAAACATTCAGTACTTC
-	-	TRBV7-2	TRBJ2-1	CASRGGYGVRDEQFF	TGTGCCAGCAGGGGGGGCTACGGGGTCCGGGATGAGCAGTTCTTC
TRBD2	-	TRBV4-3	TRBJ2-3	CASSQDRPLAGGTSTDTQYF	TGCGCCAGCAGCCAAGATCGTCCCCTAGCGGGAGGAACTAGCACAGATACGCAGTATTTT
-	many	TRBV4-2	TRBJ2-7	CASSQDLRTGTLYF	TGTGCCAGCAGCCAAGACCTTCGAACAGGGACTCTGTACTTC
TRBD2	few	TRBV27	TRBJ2-7	CASSLSPSGRADEQYF	TGTGCCAGCAGTCTTTCTCCTAGCGGGAGGGCCGACGAGCAGTACTTC